These T cell receptor beta chains were read from a single sample in a study of radiotherapy plus CTLA-4 blockade in lung cancer. Method: immunoSEQ multiplex PCR; TCRdb's copy keeps in-frame clones and lacks some. The sample holds roughly 71,000 clones, around 80% seen once. The material was peripheral blood, obtained from a patient treated with radiotherapy plus ipilimumab. These receptors all come from a human donor with non-small cell lung cancer who had a complete response to radiotherapy plus ipilimumab. CDR3s include the opening cysteine and the closing phenylalanine or tryptophan. The D gene is left open where the match is weak. Not all rows give a size; the values are once, few, many and, for expanded clones, a class.

- | TRBJ1-2 | TRBV29-1 | TRBD1 | TGCAGCGTCCGACAGGGCAATGGCTACACCTTC | CSVRQGNGYTF
few | TRBJ1-6 | TRBV5-1 | - | TGCGCCAGCAGCCTGAATGTGGACCGTACGAGCTCCTATAATTCACCCCTCCACTTT | CASSLNVDRTSSYNSPLHF
- | TRBJ1-1 | TRBV5-1 | - | TGCGCCAGCAGCTTGGAGGTGCGACGCACTGAAGCTTTCTTT | CASSLEVRRTEAFF
once | TRBJ2-2 | TRBV5-5 | - | TGTGCCAGCAGTTATAGCGGCGGGGAGCTGTTTTTT | CASSYSGGELFF
medium-sized | TRBJ2-5 | TRBV7-9 | - | TGTGCCAGCAGCCCCTTGGGGGGGACCCAGTACTTC | CASSPLGGTQYF
- | TRBJ1-4 | TRBV5-1 | - | TGCGCCAGCAGCTACACGCCCTCGGGCCGTGTAGCTAATGAAAAACTGTTTTTT | CASSYTPSGRVANEKLFF
- | TRBJ2-7 | TRBV7-2 | - | TGTGCCAGCAGCGAGACCCGGAGGGGGCAGTACTTC | CASSETRRGQYF
- | TRBJ1-2 | TRBV28 | - | TGTGCCAGCAGGCCGACAGGCAGTACTAACTATGGCTACACCTTC | CASRPTGSTNYGYTF
- | TRBJ1-3 | TRBV29-1 | - | TGCAGCGTTGACGATACGAGAGGGGGCTCTGGAAACACCATATATTTT | CSVDDTRGGSGNTIYF
- | TRBJ1-2 | TRBV10-3 | - | TGTGCCATCAGTGACAATGGCTACACCTTC | CAISDNGYTF
- | TRBJ2-3 | TRBV28 | TRBD2 | TGTGCCAGCAGTGGGGGGGAGAATACGCAGTATTTT | CASSGGENTQYF
- | TRBJ1-5 | TRBV27 | - | TGTGCCAGCAGTCAGGGGTACGGCTCAAATCAGCCCCAGCATTTT | CASSQGYGSNQPQHF
few | TRBJ1-2 | TRBV6-5 | - | TGTGCCAGCAGGAGACAGTTTAACTATGGCTACACCTTC | CASRRQFNYGYTF
- | TRBJ1-1 | TRBV29-1 | TRBD1 | TGCAGCGTTGCACAGGGGGCGTCGGGCACTGAAGCTTTCTTT | CSVAQGASGTEAFF
- | TRBJ2-1 | TRBV13 | - | TGTGCCAGCAGCTCCCGACTAGGCAATGAGCAGTTCTTC | CASSSRLGNEQFF
- | TRBJ2-3 | TRBV10-3 | - | TGTGCCATCAGGGCTAGCGTGGGCACAGATACGCAGTATTTT | CAIRASVGTDTQYF
few | TRBJ2-5 | TRBV7-9 | - | TGTGCCAGCAGCTTAGGCGTCAGGGGTGAGACCCAGTACTTC | CASSLGVRGETQYF
once | TRBJ1-4 | TRBV29-1 | - | TGCAGCGTTTCCGACCCTGGGGGAAAACTGTTTTTT | CSVSDPGGKLFF
- | TRBJ2-2 | TRBV7-9 | - | TGTGCCAGCAGCTTACTGCCCGCGAACACCGGGGAGCTGTTTTTT | CASSLLPANTGELFF
- | TRBJ2-1 | TRBV28 | - | TGTGCCAGCAGCGAGCTAGGACGTGGCAATGAGCAGTTCTTC | CASSELGRGNEQFF
- | TRBJ2-5 | TRBV14 | - | TGTGCCAGCAGCCAAGATCCCAGGGTGGAGACCCAGTACTTC | CASSQDPRVETQYF
- | TRBJ1-6 | TRBV7-9 | TRBD1 | TGTGCCAGCAGACCGGACAGGGATAATTCACCCCTCCACTTT | CASRPDRDNSPLHF
- | TRBJ1-1 | TRBV6-5 | TRBD1 | TGTGCCAGCAAGCCGACAGGGGGACACACTGAAGCTTTCTTT | CASKPTGGHTEAFF
- | TRBJ2-2 | TRBV13 | - | TGTGCCAGCAGTCAGAACACCGGGGAGCTGTTTTTT | CASSQNTGELFF
- | TRBJ2-5 | TRBV7-2 | - | TGTGCCAGCAGCTTATCGACCGGGGAGACCCAGTACTTC | CASSLSTGETQYF
- | TRBJ2-6 | TRBV28 | - | TGTGCCAGCAAATCCCCAGCGATTGGGGCCAACGTCCTGACTTTC | CASKSPAIGANVLTF
- | TRBJ1-5 | TRBV2 | - | TGTGCCAGCAGTTCGGAAGGCCGCAATCAGCCCCAGCATTTT | CASSSEGRNQPQHF
- | TRBJ1-5 | TRBV11-2 | - | TGTGCCAGCAGCTCCCTCCCTAGCAGGGGAGTTCAGCCCCAGCATTTT | CASSSLPSRGVQPQHF
- | TRBJ2-5 | TRBV18 | TRBD2 | TGTGCCAGCTCACGGGCGGGGGGGCCCGGAGAGACCCAGTACTTC | CASSRAGGPGETQYF
- | TRBJ1-2 | TRBV11-2 | - | TGTGCCAGCAGCTTAGTTGTAGGGGGTATCTATGGCTACACCTTC | CASSLVVGGIYGYTF
- | TRBJ1-6 | TRBV4-1 | - | TGCGCCAGCAGCCAAGGGACAGTCCTCTCGAATTCACCCCTCCACTTT | CASSQGTVLSNSPLHF
- | TRBJ2-7 | TRBV7-2 | TRBD1 | TGTGCCAGCAGCCGGACAGGGGATAAGGGCTACGAGCAGTACTTC | CASSRTGDKGYEQYF
- | TRBJ1-1 | TRBV5-6 | - | TGTGCCAGCAGCTTATTGGGCAGAGAAAAGGGGACTGAAGCTTTCTTT | CASSLLGREKGTEAFF
- | TRBJ2-2 | TRBV5-1 | - | TGCGCCAGCAGCTCAACAAGAACCACGAACACCGGGGAGCTGTTTTTT | CASSSTRTTNTGELFF
- | TRBJ1-3 | TRBV15 | TRBD1 | TGTGCCACCAGCAAAGGCTACCGGGACAGGGTTTACTCTGGAAACACCATATATTTT | CATSKGYRDRVYSGNTIYF
- | TRBJ1-1 | TRBV10-3 | TRBD1 | TGTGCCACGGACAGGGGAAACACTGAAGCTTTCTTT | CATDRGNTEAFF
- | TRBJ1-5 | TRBV4-3 | TRBD1 | TGCGCCAGCAGCCAAGGGATAGGGGGCCCCAATCAGCCCCAGCATTTT | CASSQGIGGPNQPQHF
- | TRBJ2-6 | TRBV29-1 | - | TGCAGCGTTGCGGGCAACTCTGGGGCCAACGTCCTGACTTTC | CSVAGNSGANVLTF
- | TRBJ1-2 | TRBV19 | - | TGTGCCAGTAGTATAGAGCGGGGAGGTGGCTATGGCTACACCTTC | CASSIERGGGYGYTF